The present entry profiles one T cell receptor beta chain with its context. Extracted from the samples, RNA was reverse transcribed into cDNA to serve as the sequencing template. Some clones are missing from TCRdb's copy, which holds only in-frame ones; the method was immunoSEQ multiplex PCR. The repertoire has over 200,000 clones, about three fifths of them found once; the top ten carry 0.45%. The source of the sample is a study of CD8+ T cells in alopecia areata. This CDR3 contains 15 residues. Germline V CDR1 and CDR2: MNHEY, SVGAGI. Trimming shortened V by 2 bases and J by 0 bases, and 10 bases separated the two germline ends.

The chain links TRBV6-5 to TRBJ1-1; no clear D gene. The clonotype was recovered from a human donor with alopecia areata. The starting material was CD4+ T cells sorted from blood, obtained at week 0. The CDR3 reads CASSYGRAVNTEAFF. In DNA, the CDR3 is TGTGCCAGCAGTTACGGTCGTGCGGTGAACACTGAAGCTTTCTTT.